This T cell receptor beta chain was documented in a study of OX40 agonist ivuxolimab in advanced cancers. In germline, CDR1 is SGHAT, CDR2 FQNNGV. Trimming removed 10 bases from V and 2 bases from J, with 23 bases in between. The CDR3 is made up of 16 amino acids. Some clones are missing from TCRdb's copy, which holds only in-frame ones; the method was immunoSEQ multiplex PCR. Among approximately 13,000 clones listed, 84% were seen once. A single count supports this clone. The sequence came from an adult with an advanced solid tumor such as melanoma, head and neck, liver or kidney cancer. The source material was CD4+ or CD8+ T cells sorted from blood, sampled in a trial of the OX40 agonist ivuxolimab. The chain combines TRBV11-2 with TRBJ2-5; D possibly corresponds to TRBD1 (5 bases). The chain's CDR3 is CATGPRGANRQETQYF. The CDR3 coding sequence is TGTGCCACCGGGCCCCGTGGGGCGAACAGACAAGAGACCCAGTACTTC.